The clone carrying this T cell receptor (beta chain) occurred a few times. The CDR3 has 15 amino acids. With 2 bases removed from V and 4 bases from J, the gap between germline ends came to 14 bases. Per germline, CDR1 MNHEY and CDR2 SVGEGT. The sample originates from a study of patients and donors after allogeneic stem cell transplantation. Using its own MiXCR run on the RT-PCR reads, TCRdb lists one record per CDR3 protein. In the table there are roughly 960,000 distinct CDR3 sequences, about a sixth of which are singletons. The sequenced material came from blood, either unsorted or a sorted T cell fraction (not recorded which). This clonotype was sampled from a human donor who was either an allogeneic HSCT recipient or a stem cell or donor lymphocyte infusion donor (not recorded which). It is not recorded whose cells these are; they may come from a transplant donor. The V gene is TRBV6-2 or TRBV6-3, the J gene TRBJ1-2; D gene uncertain. CDR3 protein: CASSYVVGTSYGYTF. In nucleotides, the CDR3 is TGTGCCAGCAGTTACGTTGTAGGAACCAGCTATGGCTACACCTTC.